This T cell receptor beta chain was found in a study of CD8 T cells in Susac syndrome. Random hexamers were used to reverse transcribe an amount of about 0.45 to 1 ug RNA. An immunoSEQ multiplex PCR generated amplified TCR beta CDR3 products spanning 54 Vbeta and 13 Jbeta. TCRdb reprocessed the immunoSEQ multiplex PCR reads with MiXCR, giving one entry per CDR3 protein. The sample holds a few hundred thousand distinct CDR3 sequences, about nine tenths seen once. Looked up from germline, CDR1 is LGHNA and CDR2 is YNFKEQ. The length of the CDR3 is 17 residues. The ends lost 4 bases at V and 5 bases at J; junction bases unmatched: 11. CD8+ and CD4+ T cells circulating in blood were sequenced for TCR beta. The multiple sclerosis controls comprised treatment-naive patients whose relapsing-remitting disease was stable or active. The CD8+ and CD4+ T cells were isolated magnetically using a negative isolation approach, whereas the TEMRA cells were enriched by FACS.

The source of this sequence is a human donor with multiple sclerosis. Sequences were obtained from CD8+ T cells from PBMCs. The V call is TRBV4-2, the J call TRBJ2-3; 11 nucleotides match TRBD2. The CDR3 reads CASSPFGGSGREDTQYF. The CDR3 DNA follows: TGTGCCAGCAGCCCTTTCGGTGGTAGCGGGAGGGAAGATACGCAGTATTTT.